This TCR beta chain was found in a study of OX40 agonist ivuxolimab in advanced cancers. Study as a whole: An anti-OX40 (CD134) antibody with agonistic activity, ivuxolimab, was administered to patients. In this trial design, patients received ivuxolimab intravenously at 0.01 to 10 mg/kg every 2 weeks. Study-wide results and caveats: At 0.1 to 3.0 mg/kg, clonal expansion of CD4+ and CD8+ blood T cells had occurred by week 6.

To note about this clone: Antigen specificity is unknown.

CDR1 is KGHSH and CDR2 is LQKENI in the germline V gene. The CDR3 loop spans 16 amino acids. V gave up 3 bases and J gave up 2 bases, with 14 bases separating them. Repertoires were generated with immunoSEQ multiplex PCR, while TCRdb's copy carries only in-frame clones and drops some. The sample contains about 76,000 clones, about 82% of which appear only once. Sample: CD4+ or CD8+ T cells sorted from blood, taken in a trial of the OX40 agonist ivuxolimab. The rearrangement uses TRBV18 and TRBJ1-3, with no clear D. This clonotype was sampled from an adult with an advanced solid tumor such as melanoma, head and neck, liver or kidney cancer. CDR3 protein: CASSPIRVEAGNTIYF. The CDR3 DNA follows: TGTGCCAGCTCACCCATCCGGGTCGAAGCTGGAAACACCATATATTTT.